This TCR beta chain came from a study of T cell repertoires in cytomegalovirus infection. About the research overall: An indication of both CMV infection and matching HLA type came from public TCR beta signatures. Study conclusions and caveats: Cumulative public TCR beta family frequency identified CMV carriers with the relevant HLA. Within the response measured ex vivo, HLA-C-restricted CMV-specific TCR beta clonotypes were dominant.

This clonotype has at least ten counts. Its specificity is unknown. With 4 bases clipped from V and 2 bases from J, the junction kept 8 bases outside the gene matches. The CDR3 is made up of 17 amino acids. Per germline, CDR1 SGHVS and CDR2 FNYEAQ. TCRdb itself ran the reads through MiXCR, one entry per CDR3 protein. The sample includes around 630,000 distinct CDR3 sequences, 20% to 25% seen only once; the top ten take less than 10%. The receptor was isolated from a human donor in good health (CMV status not recorded). Some clones in this sample may be carry-over from other donors' samples. Material: CD8+ T cells from PBMCs. This chain uses TRBV7-6 with TRBJ2-5, with 12 bases matching TRBD2. The CDR3 is CASSSTAGLAGQETQYF. The CDR3 region has the DNA TGTGCCAGCAGCTCAACAGCCGGACTAGCGGGGCAAGAGACCCAGTACTTC. Full variable domain (missing parts from reference TRBV7-6 and TRBJ2-5): GAGVSQSPRYKVTKRGQDVALRCDPISGHVSLYWYRQALGQGPEFLTYFNYEAQQDKSGLPNDRFSAERPEGSISTLTIQRTEQRDSAMYRCASSSTAGLAGQETQYFGPGTRLLVL.